One sample yielded the 14 T cell receptor beta chains listed below, sequenced in a study of high-grade serous ovarian cancer treatment subgroups. Tumor tissue was taken before any definitive surgery or chemotherapy was given. Data came from immunoSEQ multiplex PCR; TCRdb stores just in-frame clones and leaves some out. The sample holds about 4,800 clones; about 73% are singletons and the top ten take roughly a tenth. The source material was tumor tissue. The receptors were gathered from a human donor with high-grade serous ovarian cancer.

The rearrangement uses TRBV7-9 and TRBJ1-4; the match to TRBD1 covers 7 bases. V lost 1 base and J lost 6; bases outside the gene matches: 2. CDR1 SEHNR and CDR2 FQNEAQ come from the germline V gene (reference sequence). The CDR3 is 14 residues long. The CDR3 region is CASSLVGTDEKLFF. CDR3 DNA: TGTGCCAGCAGCTTAGTAGGGACAGATGAAAAACTGTTTTTT.

The chain is built from TRBV27 and TRBJ1-1; 9 bases fit TRBD1. V lost 4 bases, J lost 0 bases, and 3 bases stayed unmatched. This CDR3 spans 15 amino acids. The germline CDR1 and CDR2 sequences are MNHEY and SMNVEV (reference sequence). CDR3 coding DNA: TGTGCCAGCAGTTCCCGGACAGGGGTGAACACTGAAGCTTTCTTT. Translating it yields CASSSRTGVNTEAFF.

The rearrangement links TRBV30 to TRBJ2-1; weak D call: TRBD1 (5 bases). The germline V gene has CDR1 GTSNPN and CDR2 SVGIG (reference sequence). V gave up 1 base and J gave up 7 bases, with 8 bases separating them. There are 12 residues in the CDR3. The CDR3 is CAWSAQGNEQFF. The CDR3 DNA is TGTGCCTGGAGTGCTCAGGGAAATGAGCAGTTCTTC. Variable domain in full (rest from reference TRBV30 and TRBJ2-1): SQTIHQWPATLVQPVGSPLSLECTVEGTSNPNLYWYRQAAGRGLQLLFYSVGIGQISSEVPQNLSASRPQDRQFILSSKKLLLSDSGFYLCAWSAQGNEQFFGPGTRLTVL.

The chain carries TRBV5-1 and TRBJ2-7, with 9 positions matching TRBD1. The CDR3 has 14 amino acids. The germline V gene has CDR1 SGHRS and CDR2 YFSETQ. Trimming cost V 4 bases and J 6 bases; bases outside gene matches: 8. The chain's CDR3 is CASSLGQGSAEQYF. CDR3 nucleotides: TGCGCCAGCAGCCTAGGACAGGGGAGTGCCGAGCAGTACTTC.

This chain uses TRBV19 with TRBJ1-5, with D maybe TRBD1 (6 bases). CDR1 and CDR2 from the germline V gene are LNHDA and SQIVND (reference sequence). The CDR3 runs 15 residues. V was cut by 5 bases and J by 5 bases, with 16 bases left in between. CDR3 DNA: TGTGCCAGTAGTTCGGCCGGACAGACCCATCAGCCCCAGCATTTT. Amino acid sequence: CASSSAGQTHQPQHF.

The chain carries TRBV6-6 and TRBJ2-6; unclear D gene. V dropped 2 bases and J dropped 2 bases, with 7 bases sitting between them. The CDR3 totals 15 residues. Germline CDR1 is MNHNY and CDR2 is SVGAGI (reference sequence). The CDR3 is CASSYAQTGANVLTF. The CDR3, as DNA: TGTGCCAGCAGTTACGCCCAAACTGGGGCCAACGTCCTGACTTTC.

The chain joins TRBV15 to TRBJ2-4; 7 nucleotides match TRBD2. The CDR3 contains 14 residues. Unmatched junction bases numbered 9, after V lost 4 bases and J lost 9 bases. Germline V lookup: CDR1 LNHNV, CDR2 YYDKDF (reference sequence). For the CDR3, the DNA is TGTGCCACCAGCAAGCCGGGGGGTTTTGGCATTCAGTACTTC. As protein: CATSKPGGFGIQYF.

This clone turned up a few times. J is TRBJ1-1 and V is TRBV30; tentative D call: TRBD1 (5 bases). Trimming took off 0 bases at V and 4 bases at J, with 12 bases between the two ends. Germline V gene sequence: CDR1 GTSNPN, CDR2 SVGIG (reference sequence). CDR3 length: 14 amino acids. CDR3 DNA sequence: TGTGCCTGGAGTGTGGGAGCAAGGGGCACTGAAGCTTTCTTT. Protein sequence: CAWSVGARGTEAFF.

The rearrangement uses TRBV18 and TRBJ2-5; perhaps TRBD1 as D (5 bases). This CDR3 contains 14 residues. CDR1 and CDR2 from the germline V gene are KGHSH and LQKENI. V lost 0 bases and J 5 bases, leaving 10 bases between the germline ends. CDR3 protein: CASSPPGRDETQYF. CDR3 DNA sequence: TGTGCCAGCTCACCACCTGGCAGGGATGAGACCCAGTACTTC.

This clone came up once. This chain connects TRBV6-1 to TRBJ2-3, with 7 positions matching TRBD1. The CDR3 length is 14 residues. Trimming at V came to 6 bases and at J to 0 bases, leaving 3 bases not matched to a gene. The germline gives CDR1 MNHNS, CDR2 SASEGT. In DNA form, the CDR3 reads TGTGCCAGCAGGGACAGGACTAGCACAGATACGCAGTATTTT. Translation: CASRDRTSTDTQYF.

This clone has just one count. V is TRBV4-2 and J is TRBJ1-6, with a tentative D call TRBD1 (6 bases). The germline gives CDR1 LGHNA, CDR2 YNFKEQ. The CDR3 is 17 residues long. V was pared by 0 bases and J by 9 bases, with 18 bases between. CDR3 nucleotide sequence: TGTGCCAGCAGCCAAGATCGGGGCCAGGGGTTTGTTTCACCCCTCCACTTT. Translating it yields CASSQDRGQGFVSPLHF.

This CDR3 is CSVDIDSSYNEQFF. CDR3 nucleotides: TGCAGCGTTGATATCGACAGCTCCTACAATGAGCAGTTCTTC. The chain joins TRBV29-1 to TRBJ2-1, with D perhaps TRBD1 (5 bases). From germline, CDR1 is SQVTM and CDR2 ANQGSEA. There are 14 residues in the CDR3. The V end lost 3 bases, the J end lost 0 bases, and 9 bases lay between the germline ends.

J is TRBJ2-3 and V is TRBV6-6, with 7 nucleotides matching TRBD2. Germline V lookup: CDR1 MNHNY, CDR2 SVGAGI (reference sequence). The CDR3 is 14 residues long. Trimming removed 2 bases from V and 4 bases from J; junction bases left unmatched: 3. The DNA of the CDR3 is TGTGCCAGCAGTTACCGACTAGCTGCAGATACGCAGTATTTT. Its translation: CASSYRLAADTQYF.

The chain employs TRBV4-2 and TRBJ2-6; TRBD1 might be the D (6 bases). The CDR3 totals 16 residues. The germline gives CDR1 LGHNA, CDR2 YNFKEQ. V lost 4 bases and J lost 0, with 10 bases in between. The CDR3 sequence: CASSPDSLSGANVLTF. The CDR3 DNA follows: TGTGCCAGCAGCCCGGACAGTCTCTCTGGGGCCAACGTCCTGACTTTC.